This entry features one T cell receptor (beta chain) sequence. This specimen comes from a study of blood T cell repertoires in COVID-19. The wider study: T cells, B-cell-depleted T cells, or PBMCs supplied cDNA or gDNA.

Per germline, CDR1 SGHNT and CDR2 YENEEA. Trimming removed 3 bases at V and 12 bases at J, with 9 bases between. This CDR3 contains 12 residues. Original handling: Amplified reference gene primers provided the basis for estimating nucleated cell counts. Clones were read by immunoSEQ multiplex PCR, and TCRdb kept only the in-frame ones, dropping some. From that table come the V and J calls and clone size; the DNA was used to work out D and trimming. The sample has 90,000 to 100,000 clones; 80% to 85% are singletons. The source material was peripheral blood. The V call is TRBV11-3, the J call TRBJ2-6; D is unclear. This TCR derives from a man aged 55 to 70 with acute or convalescent COVID-19. The CDR3 DNA sequence: TGTGCCAGCAGCTTTGGTCCCGGCGTCCTGACTTTC. It codes for CASSFGPGVLTF.